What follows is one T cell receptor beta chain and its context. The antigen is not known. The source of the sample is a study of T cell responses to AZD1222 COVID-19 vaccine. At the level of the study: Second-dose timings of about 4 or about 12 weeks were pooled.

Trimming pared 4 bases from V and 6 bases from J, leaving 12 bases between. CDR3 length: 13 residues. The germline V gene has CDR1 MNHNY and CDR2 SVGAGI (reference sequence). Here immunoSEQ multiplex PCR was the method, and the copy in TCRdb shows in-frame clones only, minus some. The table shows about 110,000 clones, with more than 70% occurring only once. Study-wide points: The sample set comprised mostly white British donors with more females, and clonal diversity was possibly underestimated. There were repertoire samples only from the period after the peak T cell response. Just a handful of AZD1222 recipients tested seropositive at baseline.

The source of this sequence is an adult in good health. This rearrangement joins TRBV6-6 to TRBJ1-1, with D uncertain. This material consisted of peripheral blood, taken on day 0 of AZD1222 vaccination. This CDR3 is CASSFPSSSEAFF. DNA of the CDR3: TGTGCCAGCAGTTTCCCCTCCTCCTCTGAAGCTTTCTTT.